This section outlines one TCR beta chain sequence together with its context. Its antigen is unidentified. The data stem from a study of T-cell reconstitution after alpha-beta-depleted transplantation in children. Study outcomes and limitations: Reportedly, roughly two months post-transplant, alpha-beta T cells arose from several hundred expanded graft clones. Surviving recipient cells, namely T cells and thymic progenitors, were the source of high day-60 TCRbeta diversity in some patients. Newly generated T cells supplied most T-cell counts and diversity one year post-transplant.

The CDR3 is 14 residues long. Germline CDR1 and CDR2: ENHRY and SYGVKD. The V end was cut by 3 bases, the J end by 9 bases, with 17 bases between. Preparation of the TCRbeta library involved a method that used unique molecular identifiers. Each CDR3 protein gets one entry after TCRdb re-called the PCR reads with MiXCR. The data show 250,000 or so distinct CDR3 sequences, about 24% seen once. The sample in question was PBMCs, mostly from graft donor cells, obtained 360 days after TCRalphabeta/CD19-depleted stem cell transplant. This receptor was identified in a female patient aged 2-15 years who had a stem cell transplant for congenital amegakaryocytic thrombocytopenia, so the T cells may come from the graft donor. V and J are TRBV10-3 and TRBJ1-1, with D perhaps matching TRBD1 (6 bases). CDR3 sequence reads: CAISDSWEQGQAFF. In DNA form, the CDR3 reads TGTGCCATCAGTGATAGTTGGGAACAGGGACAAGCTTTCTTT.